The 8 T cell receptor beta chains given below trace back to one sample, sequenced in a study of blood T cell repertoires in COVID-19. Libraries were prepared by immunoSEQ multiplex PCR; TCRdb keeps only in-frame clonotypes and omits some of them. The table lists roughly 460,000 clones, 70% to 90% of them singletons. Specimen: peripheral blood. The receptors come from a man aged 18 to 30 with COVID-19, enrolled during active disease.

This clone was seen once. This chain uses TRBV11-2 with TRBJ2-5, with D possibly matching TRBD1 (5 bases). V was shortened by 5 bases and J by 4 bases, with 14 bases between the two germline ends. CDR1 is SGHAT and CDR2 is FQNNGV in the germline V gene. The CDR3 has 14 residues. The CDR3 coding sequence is TGTGCCAGCAGCGGGTTGTTGGGGCGAGAGACCCAGTACTTC. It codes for CASSGLLGRETQYF.

The CDR3 is CAWTLLTGGLPNSPLHF. The CDR3 region has the DNA TGTGCCTGGACCCTACTGACAGGCGGACTGCCTAATTCACCCCTCCACTTT. The chain couples TRBV30 to TRBJ1-6, with a possible D match to TRBD1 (6 bases). This CDR3 contains 17 residues. Trimming cost V 4 bases and J 6 bases, with 22 bases left between them. Germline lookup yields CDR1 GTSNPN and CDR2 SVGIG (reference sequence).

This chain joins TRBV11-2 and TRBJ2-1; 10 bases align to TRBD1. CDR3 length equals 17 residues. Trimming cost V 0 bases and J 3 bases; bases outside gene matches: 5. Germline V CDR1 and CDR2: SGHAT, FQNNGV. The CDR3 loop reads CASSLDRTGGVYNEQFF. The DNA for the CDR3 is TGTGCCAGCAGCTTAGATCGGACAGGGGGTGTCTACAATGAGCAGTTCTTC.

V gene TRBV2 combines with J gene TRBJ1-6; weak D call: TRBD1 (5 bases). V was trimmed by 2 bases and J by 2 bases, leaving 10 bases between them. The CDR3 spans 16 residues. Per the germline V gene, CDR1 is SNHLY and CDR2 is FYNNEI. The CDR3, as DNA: TGTGCCAGCAGTGAATGGGGGGGTACCTATAATTCACCCCTCCACTTT. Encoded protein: CASSEWGGTYNSPLHF.

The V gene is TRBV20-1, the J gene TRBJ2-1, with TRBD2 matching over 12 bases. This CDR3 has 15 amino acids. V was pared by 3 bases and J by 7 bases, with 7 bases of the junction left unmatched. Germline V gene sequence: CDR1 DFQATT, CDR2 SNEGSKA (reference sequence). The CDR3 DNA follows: TGCAGTGCTAGTTACCTAGCGGGGGGGCCTAATGAGCAGTTCTTC. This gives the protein CSASYLAGGPNEQFF.

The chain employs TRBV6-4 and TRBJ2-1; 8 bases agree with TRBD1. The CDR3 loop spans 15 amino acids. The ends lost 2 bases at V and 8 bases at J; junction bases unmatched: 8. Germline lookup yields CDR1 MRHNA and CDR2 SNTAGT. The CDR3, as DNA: TGTGCCAGCAGTGACGGTAGGACAGGGTTCCATGAGCAGTTCTTC. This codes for CASSDGRTGFHEQFF.

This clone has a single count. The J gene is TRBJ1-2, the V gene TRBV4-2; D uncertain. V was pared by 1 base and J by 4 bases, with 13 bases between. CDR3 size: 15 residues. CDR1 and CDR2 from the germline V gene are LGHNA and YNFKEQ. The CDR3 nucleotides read TGTGCCAGCAGCCAAGTGGAGGGAGGGCCCTATGGCTACACCTTC. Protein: CASSQVEGGPYGYTF.

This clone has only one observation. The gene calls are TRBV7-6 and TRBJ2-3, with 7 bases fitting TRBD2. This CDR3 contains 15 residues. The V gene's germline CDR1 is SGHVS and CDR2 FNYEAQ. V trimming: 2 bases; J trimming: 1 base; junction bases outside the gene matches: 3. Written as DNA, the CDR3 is TGTGCCAGCAGCTTACGGCTAGCGGGCACAGATACGCAGTATTTT. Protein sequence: CASSLRLAGTDTQYF.